Each of the 6 T cell receptor beta chains below was sequenced from the same sample in a study of OX40 agonist ivuxolimab in advanced cancers. Libraries came from the immunoSEQ multiplex PCR assay. TCRdb took over this immuneACCESS table, retaining in-frame rearrangements with V and J assigned. Such tables are incomplete; in checked studies, under half of the missing clones stem from an unresolved V gene, and the remainder is unexplained. The sample data list 80,000 or so clones, and more than 85% of these were observed just once. Together, the top ten hold approximately 8% of the sample. Here the sequenced sample was CD4+ or CD8+ T cells sorted from blood, taken in a trial of the OX40 agonist ivuxolimab. The receptor set was obtained from an adult with an advanced solid tumor such as melanoma, head and neck, liver or kidney cancer.

The chain is built from TRBV5-4 and TRBJ2-2; TRBD2 aligns across 7 bases. Germline CDR1 is SGHNT and CDR2 is YYREEE (reference sequence). The length of the CDR3 is 17 residues. V shed 2 bases and J 2 bases; nucleotides not matched to a gene: 9. The CDR3 spells CASSLNPGGLNTGELFF. The CDR3 nucleotides are TGTGCCAGCAGCTTAAACCCCGGGGGACTAAACACCGGGGAGCTGTTTTTT.

The chain has TRBV27 and TRBJ2-1, with 11 nucleotides matching TRBD2. The CDR3 runs to 15 residues. Losses at the gene ends were 4 bases for V and 6 bases for J; bases not matched to a gene: 5. Germline V CDR1 and CDR2: MNHEY, SMNVEV (reference sequence). This CDR3 is CASSSLAGALNEQFF. The CDR3 bases are TGTGCCAGCAGTTCACTAGCGGGGGCCCTCAATGAGCAGTTCTTC.

The chain couples TRBV7-2 to TRBJ2-1, with 11 bases matching TRBD2. The CDR3 consists of 12 residues. Germline V gene sequence: CDR1 SGHTA, CDR2 FQGNSA. The J segment lost 13 bases and the V segment lost 5 bases, leaving 4 bases of the junction unmatched. DNA for the CDR3: TGTGCCAGCAGCAGACTAGCGGGACCTCAGTTCTTC. Translated: CASSRLAGPQFF.

The chain couples TRBV4-3 to TRBJ2-2; no reliable D call. V lost 4 bases and J lost 0, with 12 bases in between. This CDR3 contains 16 residues. From germline, CDR1 is LGHNA and CDR2 YSLEER. In DNA form, the CDR3 reads TGCGCCAGCAGCCGTTGGAACGGAGCGAACACCGGGGAGCTGTTTTTT. Encoded protein: CASSRWNGANTGELFF.

A word on this clone: The junction does not match germline at one end; this may be a read error. The V call is TRBV2, the J call TRBJ1-6; 8 bases fit TRBD1. The V gene's germline CDR1 is SNHLY and CDR2 FYNNEI. The CDR3 has 15 amino acids. CDR3 region: CASRERGQGNSPLHF. For the CDR3, the DNA is TGTGCCAGCCGTGAACGCGGACAGGGCAATTCACCCCTCCACTTT.

The genes are TRBV29-1 and TRBJ2-7; the D call may be TRBD1 or TRBD2 (7 bases each). This CDR3 spans 12 amino acids. Trimming shortened V by 1 base and J by 6 bases, and 10 bases separated the two germline ends. Germline V CDR1 and CDR2: SQVTM, ANQGSEA. The CDR3 nucleotides read TGCAGCGTTGAAGGGGAGGGGGCCGAGCAGTACTTC. It specifies CSVEGEGAEQYF.